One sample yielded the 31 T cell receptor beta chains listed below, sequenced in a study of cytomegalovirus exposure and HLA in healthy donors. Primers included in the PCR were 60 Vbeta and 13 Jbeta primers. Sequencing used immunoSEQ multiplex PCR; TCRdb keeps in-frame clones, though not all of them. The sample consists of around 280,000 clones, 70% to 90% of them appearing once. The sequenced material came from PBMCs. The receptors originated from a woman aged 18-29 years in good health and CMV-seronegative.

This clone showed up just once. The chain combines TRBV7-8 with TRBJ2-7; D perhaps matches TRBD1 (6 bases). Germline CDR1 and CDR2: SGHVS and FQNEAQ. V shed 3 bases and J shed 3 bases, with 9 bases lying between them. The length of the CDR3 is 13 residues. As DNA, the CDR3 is TGTGCCAGCAGCTTTACGACAGGCTACGAGCAGTACTTC. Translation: CASSFTTGYEQYF. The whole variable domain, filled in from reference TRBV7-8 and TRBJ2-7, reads GAGVSQSPRYKVAKRGQDVALRCDPISGHVSLFWYQQALGQGPEFLTYFQNEAQLDKSGLPSDRFFAERPEGSVSTLKIQRTQQEDSAVYLCASSFTTGYEQYFGPGTRLTVT.

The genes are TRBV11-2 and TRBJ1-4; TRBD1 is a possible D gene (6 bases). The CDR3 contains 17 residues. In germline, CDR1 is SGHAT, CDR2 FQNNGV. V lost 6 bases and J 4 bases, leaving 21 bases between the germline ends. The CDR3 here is CASRIAAGTRDNEKLFF. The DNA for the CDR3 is TGTGCCAGCAGAATAGCAGCGGGGACAAGAGATAATGAAAAACTGTTTTTT.

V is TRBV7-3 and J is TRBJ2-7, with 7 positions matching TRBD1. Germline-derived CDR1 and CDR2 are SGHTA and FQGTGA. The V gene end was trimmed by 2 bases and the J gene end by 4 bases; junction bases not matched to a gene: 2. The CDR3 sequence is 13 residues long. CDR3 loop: CASSLGRGYEQYF. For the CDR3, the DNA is TGTGCCAGCAGCTTAGGCAGGGGGTACGAGCAGTACTTC.

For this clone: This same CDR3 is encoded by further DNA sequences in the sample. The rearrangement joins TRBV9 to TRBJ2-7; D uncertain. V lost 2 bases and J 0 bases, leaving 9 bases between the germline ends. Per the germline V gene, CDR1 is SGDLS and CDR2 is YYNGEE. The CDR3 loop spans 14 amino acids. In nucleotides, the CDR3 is TGTGCCAGCAGCGTCGGTGGAGACTCCTACGAGCAGTACTTC. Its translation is CASSVGGDSYEQYF.

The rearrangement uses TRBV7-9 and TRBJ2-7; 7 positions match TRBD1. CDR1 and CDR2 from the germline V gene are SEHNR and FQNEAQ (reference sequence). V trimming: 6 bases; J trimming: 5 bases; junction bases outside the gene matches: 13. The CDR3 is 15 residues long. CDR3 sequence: CASRLNPGTVDEQYF. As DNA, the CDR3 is TGTGCCAGCAGGTTAAACCCCGGGACAGTTGACGAGCAGTACTTC.

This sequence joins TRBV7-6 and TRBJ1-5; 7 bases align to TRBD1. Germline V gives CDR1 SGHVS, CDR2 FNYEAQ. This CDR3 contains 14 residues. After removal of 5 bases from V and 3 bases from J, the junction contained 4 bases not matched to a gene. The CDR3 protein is CASSQGQYNQPQHF. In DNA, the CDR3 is TGTGCCAGCAGCCAGGGACAGTACAATCAGCCCCAGCATTTT.

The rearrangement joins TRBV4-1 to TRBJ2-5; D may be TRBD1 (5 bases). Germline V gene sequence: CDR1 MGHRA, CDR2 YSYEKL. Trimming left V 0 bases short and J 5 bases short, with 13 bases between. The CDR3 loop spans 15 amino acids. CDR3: CASSQDGPPGETQYF. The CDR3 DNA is TGCGCCAGCAGCCAAGATGGCCCCCCAGGGGAGACCCAGTACTTC.

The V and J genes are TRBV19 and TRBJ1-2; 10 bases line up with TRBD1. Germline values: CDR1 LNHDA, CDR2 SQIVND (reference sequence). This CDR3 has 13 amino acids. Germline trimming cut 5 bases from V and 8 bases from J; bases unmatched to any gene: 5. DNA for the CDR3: TGTGCCAGTAGTCCCGGGACAGGGGACGGCTACACCTTC. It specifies CASSPGTGDGYTF.

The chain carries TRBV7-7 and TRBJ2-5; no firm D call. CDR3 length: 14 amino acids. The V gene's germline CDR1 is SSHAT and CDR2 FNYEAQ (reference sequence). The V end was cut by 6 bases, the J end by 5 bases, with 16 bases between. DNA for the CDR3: TGTGCCAGCAGATATAAAAAACAGACGGAGACCCAGTACTTC. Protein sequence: CASRYKKQTETQYF. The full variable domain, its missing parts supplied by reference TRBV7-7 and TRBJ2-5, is GAGVSQSPRYKVTKRGQDVTLRCDPISSHATLYWYQQALGQGPEFLTYFNYEAQPDKSGLPSDRFSAERPEGSISTLTIQRTEQRDSAMYRCASRYKKQTETQYFGPGTRLLVL.

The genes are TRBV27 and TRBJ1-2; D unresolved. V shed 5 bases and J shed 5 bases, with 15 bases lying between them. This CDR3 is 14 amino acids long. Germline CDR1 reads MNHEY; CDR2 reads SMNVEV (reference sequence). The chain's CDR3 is CASSPTTYTYGYTF. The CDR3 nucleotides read TGTGCCAGCAGTCCGACGACATACACTTATGGCTACACCTTC.

The chain's CDR3 is CASSLGGEGDDEQFF. The DNA of the CDR3 is TGTGCCAGCAGCTTAGGTGGGGAGGGGGACGATGAGCAGTTCTTC. This rearrangement joins TRBV11-3 to TRBJ2-1, with a tentative D call TRBD2 (7 bases). The CDR3 extends over 15 amino acids. The V end was cut by 1 base, the J end by 8 bases, with 15 bases between. Germline V gene lookup returns CDR1 SGHNT and CDR2 YENEEA.

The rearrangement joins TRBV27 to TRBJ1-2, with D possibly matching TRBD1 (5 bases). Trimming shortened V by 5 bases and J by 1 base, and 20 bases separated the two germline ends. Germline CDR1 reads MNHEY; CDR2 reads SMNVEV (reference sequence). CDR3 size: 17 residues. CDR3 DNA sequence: TGTGCCAGCAGTCCTGCTGGGGCGATAATACATAACTATGGCTACACCTTC. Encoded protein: CASSPAGAIIHNYGYTF.

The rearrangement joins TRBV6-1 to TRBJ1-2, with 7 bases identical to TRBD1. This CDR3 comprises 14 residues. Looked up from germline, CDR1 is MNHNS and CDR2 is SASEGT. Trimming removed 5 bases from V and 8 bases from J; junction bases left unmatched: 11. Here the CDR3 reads CASSSPPGGLGYTF. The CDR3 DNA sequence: TGTGCCAGCAGTTCTCCCCCAGGGGGTCTGGGCTACACCTTC.

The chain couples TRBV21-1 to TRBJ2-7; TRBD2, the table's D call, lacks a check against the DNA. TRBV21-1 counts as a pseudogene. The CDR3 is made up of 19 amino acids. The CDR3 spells CASSKGWTGTSVLLTEQYF. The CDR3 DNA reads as TGTGCCAGCAGCAAAGGATGGACCGGGACTAGCGTTTTACTCACCGAGCAGTACTTC.

DNA of the CDR3: TGTGCCTGGAGTCGACAGGGAGTCACTGAAGCTTTCTTT. Translating gives CAWSRQGVTEAFF. J is TRBJ1-1 and V is TRBV30; TRBD1 agrees at 7 bases. The CDR3 consists of 13 residues. V dropped 2 bases and J dropped 4; count of bases not matched to a gene: 4. Germline assignment: CDR1 GTSNPN and CDR2 SVGIG (reference sequence).

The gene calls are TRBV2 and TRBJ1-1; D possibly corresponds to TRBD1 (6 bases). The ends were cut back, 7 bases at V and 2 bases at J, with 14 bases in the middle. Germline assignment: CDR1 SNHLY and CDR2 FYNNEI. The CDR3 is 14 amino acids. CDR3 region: CASTPGALNTEAFF. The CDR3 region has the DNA TGTGCCAGCACGCCAGGGGCCCTAAACACTGAAGCTTTCTTT.

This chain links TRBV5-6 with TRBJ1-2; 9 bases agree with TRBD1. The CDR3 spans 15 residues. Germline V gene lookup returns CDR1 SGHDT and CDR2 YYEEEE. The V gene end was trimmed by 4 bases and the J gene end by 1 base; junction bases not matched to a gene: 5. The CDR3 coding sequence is TGTGCCAGCAGCGAGGGGACAGGGCATAACTATGGCTACACCTTC. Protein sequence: CASSEGTGHNYGYTF.

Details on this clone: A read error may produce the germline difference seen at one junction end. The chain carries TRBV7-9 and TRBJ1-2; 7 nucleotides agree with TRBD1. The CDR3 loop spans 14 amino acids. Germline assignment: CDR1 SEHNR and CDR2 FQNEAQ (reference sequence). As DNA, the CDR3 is TGTGCCAGCAGCTTTCGGGACAGAGACTATGGCTACTCCTTC. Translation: CASSFRDRDYGYSF.

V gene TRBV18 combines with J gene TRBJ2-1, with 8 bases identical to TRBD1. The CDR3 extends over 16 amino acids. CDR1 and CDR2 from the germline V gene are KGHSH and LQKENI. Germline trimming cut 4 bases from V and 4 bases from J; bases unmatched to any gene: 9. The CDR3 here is CASSLGTGSRYNEQFF. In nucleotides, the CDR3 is TGTGCCAGCTCACTAGGGACAGGTTCGCGGTACAATGAGCAGTTCTTC.

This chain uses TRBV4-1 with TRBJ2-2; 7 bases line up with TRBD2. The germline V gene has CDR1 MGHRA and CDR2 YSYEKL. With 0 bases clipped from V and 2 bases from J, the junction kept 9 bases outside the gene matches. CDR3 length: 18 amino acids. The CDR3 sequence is CASSQDRASGYNTGELFF. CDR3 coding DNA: TGCGCCAGCAGCCAAGATAGGGCTAGCGGCTACAACACCGGGGAGCTGTTTTTT.

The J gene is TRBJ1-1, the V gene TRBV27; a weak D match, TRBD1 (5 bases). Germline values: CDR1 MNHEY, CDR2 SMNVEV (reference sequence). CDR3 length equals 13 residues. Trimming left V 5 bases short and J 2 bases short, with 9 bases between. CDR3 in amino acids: CASSITGNTEAFF. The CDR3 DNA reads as TGTGCCAGCAGTATAACAGGTAACACTGAAGCTTTCTTT.

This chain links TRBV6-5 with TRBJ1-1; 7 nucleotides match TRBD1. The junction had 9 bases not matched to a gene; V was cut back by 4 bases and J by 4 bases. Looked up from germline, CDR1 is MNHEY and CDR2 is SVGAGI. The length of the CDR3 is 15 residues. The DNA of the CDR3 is TGTGCCAGCAGTTTGACAGGGAAGAGGGGCACTGAAGCTTTCTTT. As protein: CASSLTGKRGTEAFF.

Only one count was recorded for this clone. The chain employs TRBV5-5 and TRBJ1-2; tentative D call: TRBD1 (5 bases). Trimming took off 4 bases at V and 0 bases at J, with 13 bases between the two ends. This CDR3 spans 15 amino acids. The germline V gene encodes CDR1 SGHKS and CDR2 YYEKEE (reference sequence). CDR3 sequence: CASSLRTNSNYGYTF. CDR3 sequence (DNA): TGTGCCAGCAGCCTGAGGACAAATTCTAACTATGGCTACACCTTC.

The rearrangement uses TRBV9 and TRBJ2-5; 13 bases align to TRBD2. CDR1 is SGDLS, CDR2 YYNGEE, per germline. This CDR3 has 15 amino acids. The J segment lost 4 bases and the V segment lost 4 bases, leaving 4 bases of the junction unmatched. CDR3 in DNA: TGTGCCAGCAGCCGTAGACTAGCGGGGGGAGAGACCCAGTACTTC. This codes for CASSRRLAGGETQYF. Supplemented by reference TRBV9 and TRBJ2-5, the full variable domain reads DSGVTQTPKHLITATGQRVTLRCSPRSGDLSVYWYQQSLDQGLQFLIQYYNGEERAKGNILERFSAQQFPDLHSELNLSSLELGDSALYFCASSRRLAGGETQYFGPGTRLLVL.

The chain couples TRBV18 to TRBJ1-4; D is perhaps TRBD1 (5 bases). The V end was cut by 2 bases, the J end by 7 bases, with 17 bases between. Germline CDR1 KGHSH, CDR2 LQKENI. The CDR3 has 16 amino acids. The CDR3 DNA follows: TGTGCCAGCTCACCAATCAGTCAGGGCAGCGTTGAAAAACTGTTTTTT. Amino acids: CASSPISQGSVEKLFF.

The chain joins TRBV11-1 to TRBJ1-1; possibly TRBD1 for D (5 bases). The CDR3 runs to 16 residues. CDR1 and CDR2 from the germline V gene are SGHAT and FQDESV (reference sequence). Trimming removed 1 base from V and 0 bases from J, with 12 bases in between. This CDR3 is CASSLVFQGVNTEAFF. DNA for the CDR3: TGTGCCAGCAGCTTAGTTTTCCAGGGTGTGAACACTGAAGCTTTCTTT.

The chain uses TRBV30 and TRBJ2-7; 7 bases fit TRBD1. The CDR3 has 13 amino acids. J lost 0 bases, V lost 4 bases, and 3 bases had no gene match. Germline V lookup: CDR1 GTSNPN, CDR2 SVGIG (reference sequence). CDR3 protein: CAWMAGGSYEQYF. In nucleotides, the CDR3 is TGTGCCTGGATGGCAGGGGGCTCCTACGAGCAGTACTTC.

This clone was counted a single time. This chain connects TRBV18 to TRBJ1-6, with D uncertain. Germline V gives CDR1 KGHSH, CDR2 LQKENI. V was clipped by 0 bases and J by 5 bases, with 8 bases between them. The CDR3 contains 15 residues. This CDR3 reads CASSPPAGDNSPLHF. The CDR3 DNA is TGTGCCAGCTCACCACCGGCGGGAGATAATTCACCCCTCCACTTT.

The CDR3 is CASSPGRDTQYF. CDR3 bases: TGTGCCAGCAGCCCGGGTCGGGATACGCAGTATTTT. The chain combines TRBV5-5 with TRBJ2-3; D unresolved. V was cut by 4 bases and J by 6 bases, with 9 bases left in between. The CDR3 consists of 12 residues. Germline V CDR1 and CDR2: SGHKS, YYEKEE (reference sequence).

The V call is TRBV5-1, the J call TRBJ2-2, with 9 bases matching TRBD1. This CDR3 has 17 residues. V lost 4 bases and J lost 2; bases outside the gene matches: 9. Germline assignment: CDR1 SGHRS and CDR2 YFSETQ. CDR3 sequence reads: CASSHHRDRVNTGELFF. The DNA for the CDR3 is TGCGCCAGCAGCCATCACCGGGACAGGGTTAACACCGGGGAGCTGTTTTTT.

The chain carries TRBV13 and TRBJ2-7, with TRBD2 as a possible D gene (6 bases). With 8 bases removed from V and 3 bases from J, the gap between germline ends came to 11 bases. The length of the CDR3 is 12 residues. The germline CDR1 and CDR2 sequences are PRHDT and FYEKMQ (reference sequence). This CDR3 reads CASGDSSYEQYF. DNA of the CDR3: TGTGCCAGCGGGGACTCGAGCTACGAGCAGTACTTC.